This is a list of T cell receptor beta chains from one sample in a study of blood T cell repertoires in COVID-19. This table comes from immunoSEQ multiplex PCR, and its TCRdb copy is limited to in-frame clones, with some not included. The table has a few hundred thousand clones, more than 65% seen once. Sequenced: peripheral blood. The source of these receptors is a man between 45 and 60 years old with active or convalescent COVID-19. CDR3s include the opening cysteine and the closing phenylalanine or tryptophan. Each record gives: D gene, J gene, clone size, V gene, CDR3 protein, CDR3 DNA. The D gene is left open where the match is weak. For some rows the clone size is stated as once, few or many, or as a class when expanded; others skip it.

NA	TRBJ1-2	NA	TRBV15	CATSSAKGANYGYTF	TGTGCCACCAGCAGTGCAAAGGGGGCTAACTATGGCTACACCTTC
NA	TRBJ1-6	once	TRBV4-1	CASSQEASPLHF	TGCGCCAGCAGCCAAGAGGCTTCACCCCTCCACTTT
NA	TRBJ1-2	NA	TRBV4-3	CASSQESGRVANYGYTF	TGCGCCAGCAGCCAAGAATCGGGCAGGGTCGCTAACTATGGCTACACCTTC
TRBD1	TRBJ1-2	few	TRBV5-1	CASSLQGAPGYTF	TGCGCCAGCAGCTTACAGGGGGCCCCTGGCTACACCTTC
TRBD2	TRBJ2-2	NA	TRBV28	CASSPGTSGKWDTGELFF	TGTGCCAGCAGCCCCGGGACTAGCGGGAAATGGGACACCGGGGAGCTGTTTTTT
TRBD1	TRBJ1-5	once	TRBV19	CASHRGGNQPQHF	TGTGCCAGTCACAGGGGAGGCAATCAGCCCCAGCATTTT
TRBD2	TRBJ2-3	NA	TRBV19	CASSIFPLAGGGDTQYF	TGTGCCAGTAGTATCTTTCCCCTAGCGGGAGGGGGGGATACGCAGTATTTT
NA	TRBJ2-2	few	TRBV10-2	CASGQSNTGELFF	TGCGCCAGCGGGCAGAGCAACACCGGGGAGCTGTTTTTT
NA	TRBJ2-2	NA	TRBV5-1	CASSLVALGNTGELFF	TGCGCCAGCAGCTTGGTAGCTCTCGGGAACACCGGGGAGCTGTTTTTT
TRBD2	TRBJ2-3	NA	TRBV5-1	CASSRPAGGRSTDTQYF	TGCGCCAGCAGCCGTCCGGCCGGCGGGAGGAGCACAGATACGCAGTATTTT
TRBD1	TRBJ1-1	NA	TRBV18	CASSPRTGDTEAFF	TGTGCCAGCTCACCACGGACAGGGGACACTGAAGCTTTCTTT
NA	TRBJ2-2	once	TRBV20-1	CSASRGGNTGELFF	TGCAGTGCTAGTAGGGGGGGGAACACCGGGGAGCTGTTTTTT
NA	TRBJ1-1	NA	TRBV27	CASSFWAGRTEAFF	TGTGCCAGCAGTTTTTGGGCAGGGAGGACTGAAGCTTTCTTT
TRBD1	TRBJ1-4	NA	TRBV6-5	CASSYGTGALKLFF	TGTGCCAGCAGTTACGGGACAGGGGCCCTAAAACTGTTTTTT
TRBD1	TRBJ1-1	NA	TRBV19	CASTRAGGYTEAFF	TGTGCCAGTACTAGGGCAGGGGGCTACACTGAAGCTTTCTTT
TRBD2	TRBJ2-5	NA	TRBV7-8	CASSPWTSGREETQYF	TGTGCCAGCAGCCCTTGGACTAGCGGGAGGGAAGAGACCCAGTACTTC
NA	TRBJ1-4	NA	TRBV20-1	CSASDQAGLRLF	TGCAGTGCTAGTGATCAGGCGGGTTTGCGGCTTTTT
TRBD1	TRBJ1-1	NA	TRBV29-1	CSVVEGDRGGAFF	TGCAGCGTTGTCGAAGGGGACAGGGGGGGAGCTTTCTTT
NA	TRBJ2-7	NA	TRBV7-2	CASSRDTYEQYF	TGTGCCAGCAGCCGGGACACCTACGAGCAGTACTTC
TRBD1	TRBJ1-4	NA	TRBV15	CATSRGLGQANEKLFF	TGTGCCACCAGCAGAGGCCTCGGACAGGCCAATGAAAAACTGTTTTTT
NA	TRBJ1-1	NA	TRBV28	CASSPAGGANTEAFF	TGTGCCAGCAGCCCTGCCGGGGGAGCGAACACTGAAGCTTTCTTT
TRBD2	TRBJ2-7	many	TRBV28	CASSLTSGRAGWQYF	TGTGCCAGCAGTTTGACTAGCGGGAGGGCCGGTTGGCAGTACTTC
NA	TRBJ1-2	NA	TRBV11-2	CASSAVIQGLGYGYTF	TGTGCCAGCAGCGCCGTTATACAGGGCTTAGGCTATGGCTACACCTTC
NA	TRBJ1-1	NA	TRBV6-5	CASRQGVEAFF	TGTGCCAGCAGACAGGGAGTGGAAGCTTTCTTT
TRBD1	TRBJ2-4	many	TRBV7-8	CASSAGTGGGSKYF	TGTGCCAGCAGCGCCGGGACAGGGGGCGGGAGTAAGTACTTC
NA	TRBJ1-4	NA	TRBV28	CASSLSGTQGANEKLFF	TGTGCCAGCAGTTTATCCGGCACCCAAGGGGCTAATGAAAAACTGTTTTTT
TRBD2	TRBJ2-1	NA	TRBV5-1	CASSLASGGYNEQFF	TGCGCCAGCAGCTTGGCTAGCGGGGGGTACAATGAGCAGTTCTTC
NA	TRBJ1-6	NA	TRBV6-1	CASSDLIKTSDF	TGTGCCAGCAGTGACCTGATAAAAACTTCCGACTTT
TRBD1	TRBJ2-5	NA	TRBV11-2	CASSSTGVETQYF	TGTGCCAGCAGCTCGACAGGGGTAGAGACCCAGTACTTC
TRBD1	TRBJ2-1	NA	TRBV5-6	CASSLAGTGGDEQFF	TGTGCCAGCAGCTTGGCCGGGACAGGGGGCGATGAGCAGTTCTTC
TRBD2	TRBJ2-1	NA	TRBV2	CASNGGRDNEQFF	TGTGCCAGCAACGGCGGGAGGGACAATGAGCAGTTCTTC
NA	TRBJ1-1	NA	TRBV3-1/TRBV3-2	CASSRGQGRAFF	TGTGCCAGCAGCCGGGGGCAGGGGAGAGCTTTCTTT
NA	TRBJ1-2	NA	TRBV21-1	CASSKWEDRKTYGYTF	TGTGCCAGCAGCAAATGGGAGGACAGGAAAACATATGGCTACACCTTC
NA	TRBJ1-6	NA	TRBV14	CASSRQGKSSPLHF	TGTGCCAGCAGTCGGCAGGGGAAGAGTTCACCCCTCCACTTT
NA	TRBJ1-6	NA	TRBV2	CASSEMGGGPQNSPLHF	TGTGCCAGCAGTGAAATGGGCGGCGGGCCTCAAAATTCACCCCTCCACTTT
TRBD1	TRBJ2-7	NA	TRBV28	CASSFRPTGTGRYEQYF	TGTGCCAGCAGTTTTCGCCCTACCGGGACAGGGAGATACGAGCAGTACTTC
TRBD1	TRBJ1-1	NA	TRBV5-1	CASSLVGTGHEAFF	TGCGCCAGCAGCTTGGTTGGGACAGGCCACGAAGCTTTCTTT
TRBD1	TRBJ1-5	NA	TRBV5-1	CASSLGGGQPQHF	TGCGCCAGCAGCTTAGGGGGCGGCCAGCCCCAGCATTTT
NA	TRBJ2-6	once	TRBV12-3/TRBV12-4	CASSFSDTPTF	TGTGCCAGCAGTTTCTCAGACACCCCAACTTTC
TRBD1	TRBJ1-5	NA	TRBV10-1	CARSGQGEGCNQPQHF	TGCGCCCGCAGCGGACAGGGGGAAGGTTGCAATCAGCCCCAGCATTTT
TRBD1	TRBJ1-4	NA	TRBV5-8	CASSPGGTTNEKLFF	TGTGCCAGCAGCCCAGGGGGGACGACTAATGAAAAACTGTTTTTT
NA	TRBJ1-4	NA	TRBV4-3	CASSITGIGNEKLFF	TGCGCCAGCAGCATAACAGGGATCGGAAATGAAAAACTGTTTTTT
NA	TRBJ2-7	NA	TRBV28	CASSQRDKPYEQYF	TGTGCCAGCAGCCAGCGGGACAAACCCTACGAGCAGTACTTC
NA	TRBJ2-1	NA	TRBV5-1	CASSLGRDNEQFF	TGCGCCAGCAGCTTAGGCAGGGACAATGAGCAGTTCTTC
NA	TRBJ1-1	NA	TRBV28	CASSSRGEGTEAFF	TGTGCCAGCAGTTCCCGCGGCGAGGGCACTGAAGCTTTCTTT
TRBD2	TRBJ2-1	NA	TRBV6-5	CASSNGLADYNEQFF	TGTGCCAGCAGCAACGGACTAGCGGACTACAATGAGCAGTTCTTC
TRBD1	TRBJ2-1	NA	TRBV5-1	CASSLQGAREQFF	TGCGCCAGCAGCTTACAGGGGGCGAGAGAGCAGTTCTTC
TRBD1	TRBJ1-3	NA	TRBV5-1	CASSWTGGGNTIYF	TGCGCCAGCAGCTGGACAGGGGGAGGAAACACCATATATTTT
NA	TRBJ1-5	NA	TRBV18	CASSLGPGDQPQHF	TGTGCCAGCTCACTCGGACCAGGGGATCAGCCCCAGCATTTT
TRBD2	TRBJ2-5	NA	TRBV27	CASSFGPPGGQSEETQYF	TGTGCCAGCAGTTTCGGACCACCGGGGGGGCAGAGTGAAGAGACCCAGTACTTC